A single sample is the source of the 12 T cell receptor beta chains below, sequenced in a study of regulatory T cells in long-lasting Graves disease. Time point of the sample: persistent/refractory GD, antithyroid drugs over 5 years with positive TRAb. Researchers made the TCR library from RNA that was extracted from PBMCs. Through Arm-PCR of CDR3 regions and iRepertoire HTBI primers, TCR beta libraries were built. TCRdb reprocessed the multiplex PCR reads with MiXCR, giving one entry per CDR3 protein. This sample carries about 290,000 distinct CDR3 sequences, roughly a fifth of them seen once, and the ten largest clones take 56%. Sequencing was performed on peripheral blood mononuclear cells (PBMCs), taken when the disease was refractory, from a patient treated with antithyroid drugs. These TCRs come from a female donor with Graves disease.

The rearrangement joins TRBV7-2 to TRBJ2-3; 7 nucleotides agree with TRBD2. Looked up from germline, CDR1 is SGHTA and CDR2 is FQGNSA. V gave up 4 bases and J gave up 4 bases; unmatched junction bases: 8. The CDR3 extends over 15 amino acids. The CDR3 nucleotides are TGTGCCAGCAGCTCTAGGGGAGGGCTCCCAGATACGCAGTATTTT. Residues: CASSSRGGLPDTQYF.

This clonotype was picked up many times. The chain has TRBV20-1 and TRBJ1-1; D is undetermined. The V end lost 1 base, the J end lost 0 bases, and 18 bases lay between the germline ends. CDR1 DFQATT and CDR2 SNEGSKA come from the germline V gene (reference sequence). The CDR3 has 17 residues. The DNA of the CDR3 is TGCAGTGCTAGAGGCCAGGCGGGCGGGCTGCTGAACACTGAAGCTTTCTTT. Translation gives CSARGQAGGLLNTEAFF.

This clonotype was found a few times. This CDR3 reads CASSLGSHNYGYTF. The CDR3 DNA reads TGTGCCAGCAGCTTAGGTAGCCACAACTATGGCTACACCTTC. The chain has TRBV7-2 and TRBJ1-2; D is undetermined. V was clipped by 1 base and J by 2 bases, with 8 bases between them. The germline V gene has CDR1 SGHTA and CDR2 FQGNSA. The CDR3 covers 14 residues. Supplemented by reference TRBV7-2 and TRBJ1-2, the full variable domain reads GAGVSQSPSNKVTEKGKDVELRCDPISGHTALYWYRQSLGQGLEFLIYFQGNSAPDKSGLPSDRFSAERTGGSVSTLTIQRTQQEDSAVYLCASSLGSHNYGYTFGSGTRLTVV.

With respect to this clonotype: This sequence may be a read error, since a much larger clone differs from it by one base. This chain links TRBV11-3 with TRBJ2-5; TRBD2 matches at 8 bases. CDR1 and CDR2 (germline): SGHNT, YENEEA. V dropped 2 bases and J dropped 4; count of bases not matched to a gene: 9. This CDR3 comprises 16 residues. CDR3 in amino acids: CASSLRGAGGGETQYF. The CDR3 DNA reads as TGTGCCAGCAGCTTAAGGGGGGCGGGAGGTGGAGAGACCCAGTACTTC. The complete variable domain, with remaining parts taken from reference TRBV11-3 and TRBJ2-5, reads EAGVVQSPRYKIIEKKQPVAFWCNPISGHNTLYWYLQNLGQGPELLIRYENEEAVDDSQLPKDRFSAERLKGVDSTLKIQPAELGDSAVYLCASSLRGAGGGETQYFGPGTRLLVL.

As to this clonotype: Compared with germline, one end of the junction differs, possibly owing to a read error. The chain is built from TRBV28 and TRBJ2-7; possible D gene TRBD2, 6 bases. The CDR3 totals 14 residues. Germline lookup yields CDR1 MDHEN and CDR2 SYDVKM. For the CDR3, the DNA is TGTGCCGGCAGACTTTTGGGGGGCTCCTACGAGCAGTACTTC. Residues: CAGRLLGGSYEQYF.

The CDR3 nucleotides are TGTGCCAGCAGACCTCCCGACCTTAACACCATATATTTT. Amino acid sequence: CASRPPDLNTIYF. The genes are TRBV6-1 and TRBJ1-3; unclear D gene. Germline CDR1 reads MNHNS; CDR2 reads SASEGT. V shed 6 bases and J shed 7 bases, with 13 bases lying between them. CDR3 length: 13 amino acids.

The chain recombines TRBV12-3 or TRBV12-4 with TRBJ1-5; D possibly corresponds to TRBD1 (5 bases). Trimming removed 5 bases at V and 3 bases at J, with 17 bases between. CDR3 length: 16 residues. CDR3 DNA sequence: TGTGCCAGCAGTCCCCTTTCTTCGGGACCCAATCAGCCCCAGCATTTT. This gives the protein CASSPLSSGPNQPQHF.

V usage is TRBV5-1 and J usage is TRBJ2-7; TRBD1 or TRBD2 may be the D gene (6 bases each). CDR1 and CDR2 from the germline V gene are SGHRS and YFSETQ. V was shortened by 7 bases and J by 3 bases, with 14 bases between the two germline ends. The CDR3 is made up of 13 amino acids. The DNA of the CDR3 is TGCGCCAGCGTTGGAGGGGGTGGCTACGAGCAGTACTTC. Its protein is CASVGGGGYEQYF.

A word on this clonotype: A much larger clone is a single base away; this may be a read error. The V and J genes are TRBV7-2 and TRBJ2-7; D uncertain. This CDR3 contains 13 residues. Germline values: CDR1 SGHTA, CDR2 FQGNSA. For the CDR3, the DNA is TGTGCCAGCAGCGGCCCGAATTCCTACGAGCAGCACTTC. Translated: CASSGPNSYEQHF.

This clonotype came up a few times. This CDR3 reads CASSLTRATNTGELFF. The DNA of the CDR3 is TGTGCCAGCAGCCTTACCAGGGCGACGAACACCGGGGAGCTGTTTTTT. V usage is TRBV11-2 and J usage is TRBJ2-2, with D possibly TRBD1 on 5 matching bases. This CDR3 comprises 16 residues. Germline V lookup: CDR1 SGHAT, CDR2 FQNNGV. The V end was cut by 5 bases, the J end by 0 bases, with 13 bases between.

The V call is TRBV18, the J call TRBJ2-1, with D maybe TRBD1 (8 bases). Trimming cost V 8 bases and J 7 bases, with 27 bases left between them. The CDR3 spans 17 residues. Germline V gene lookup returns CDR1 KGHSH and CDR2 LQKENI. The CDR3 sequence is CASRQGAAGEKGNEQFF. In DNA form, the CDR3 reads TGTGCCAGCCGTCAGGGGGCTGCGGGGGAAAAGGGGAATGAGCAGTTCTTC.

This sequence joins TRBV6-2 or TRBV6-3 and TRBJ2-3; D gene unclear. Trimming removed 4 bases at V and 7 bases at J, with 9 bases between. Germline assignment: CDR1 MNHEY and CDR2 SVGEGT. The CDR3 contains 12 residues. Here the CDR3 DNA reads TGTGCCAGCAGTTCTGGGCCGTATACGCAGTATTTT. As protein: CASSSGPYTQYF.